Below, one TCR beta chain is given with its context. Antigen: not known. This specimen belongs to a study of CD8 T cells in ankylosing spondylitis. Overall study results and limits: Among TCR beta sequences, a motif of 7 to 9 highly homologous variants appeared characteristic of ankylosing spondylitis blood. Clones tied to disease were said to be significantly enriched in matched ankylosing spondylitis synovial fluid.

As the method for making TCR beta libraries, quantitative 5'-RACE with molecular barcodes was used. TCRdb re-derived calls from the 5' RACE reads in MiXCR, one entry per CDR3 protein. The sample shows 700,000 or so distinct CDR3 sequences, about 20% of them seen only once. V lost 1 base to trimming and J lost 4 bases, with 10 bases between them. Per germline, CDR1 LGHNA and CDR2 YNFKEQ. The CDR3 length is 15 residues. The material sequenced was blood, either unsorted or a sorted T cell fraction (not recorded which). The sequence derives from a male donor with ankylosing spondylitis. The chain recombines TRBV4-2 with TRBJ2-2; D is possibly TRBD2 (6 bases). As DNA, the CDR3 is TGTGCCAGCAGCCAAGCGGGAGCTTCCACCGGGGAGCTGTTTTTT. This translates into CASSQAGASTGELFF.